One sample yielded the 32 T cell receptor beta chains listed below, sequenced in a study of cytomegalovirus exposure and HLA in healthy donors. Primers included in the PCR were 60 Vbeta and 13 Jbeta primers. Measured with immunoSEQ multiplex PCR; TCRdb has only the in-frame clones, and not every one. The repertoire holds about 130,000 clones, with roughly three quarters as singletons. The sequencing input was PBMCs. The receptors originated from a man under 40 in good health and CMV-seronegative.

Ten or more counts support this clone. The chain recombines TRBV19 with TRBJ1-4, with D possibly being TRBD1 (6 bases). There are 13 residues in the CDR3. The germline V gene encodes CDR1 LNHDA and CDR2 SQIVND (reference sequence). The ends were cut back, 7 bases at V and 5 bases at J, with 11 bases in the middle. CDR3 region: CASIAGENEKLFF. The DNA for the CDR3 is TGTGCCAGTATAGCAGGGGAAAATGAAAAACTGTTTTTT.

V usage is TRBV7-2 and J usage is TRBJ2-5; D is unclear. The length of the CDR3 is 12 residues. Germline V CDR1 and CDR2: SGHTA, FQGNSA. Trimming cost V 5 bases and J 0 bases, with 4 bases left between them. CDR3 loop: CASSLYQETQYF. The CDR3 nucleotides read TGTGCCAGCAGCCTCTACCAAGAGACCCAGTACTTC. The full variable domain, completed using reference TRBV7-2 and TRBJ2-5, is GAGVSQSPSNKVTEKGKDVELRCDPISGHTALYWYRQSLGQGLEFLIYFQGNSAPDKSGLPSDRFSAERTGGSVSTLTIQRTQQEDSAVYLCASSLYQETQYFGPGTRLLVL.

The chain couples TRBV7-6 to TRBJ1-3, with D maybe TRBD1 (5 bases). The germline V gene encodes CDR1 SGHVS and CDR2 FNYEAQ. V was clipped by 0 bases and J by 3 bases, with 9 bases between them. There are 15 residues in the CDR3. The CDR3 protein is CASSLARGVGNTIYF. The CDR3 DNA reads TGTGCCAGCAGCTTAGCTCGGGGGGTTGGAAACACCATATATTTT.

This clone occurred many times. The chain uses TRBV4-2 and TRBJ1-5; D is unclear. Germline loops: CDR1 LGHNA, CDR2 YNFKEQ. This CDR3 is 15 amino acids long. With 0 bases removed from V and 5 bases from J, the gap between germline ends came to 11 bases. This chain's CDR3 is CASSQEGRYDQPQHF. Written as DNA, the CDR3 is TGTGCCAGCAGCCAAGAGGGCAGATACGATCAGCCCCAGCATTTT.

The rearrangement links TRBV28 to TRBJ2-1, with 7 positions matching TRBD2. Germline CDR1 and CDR2: MDHEN and SYDVKM. V trimming: 7 bases; J trimming: 8 bases; junction bases outside the gene matches: 23. The CDR3 consists of 18 residues. The DNA of the CDR3 is TGTGCCAGCACGCCGTCCTTCCGGACTAGACGAGTTCGCGATGAGCAGTTCTTC. This codes for CASTPSFRTRRVRDEQFF.

V is TRBV7-2 and J is TRBJ2-2; 12 bases fit TRBD2. The CDR3 length is 19 residues. V lost 4 bases to trimming and J lost 3 bases; unmatched junction nucleotides: 12. Looked up from germline, CDR1 is SGHTA and CDR2 is FQGNSA. The CDR3 region has the DNA TGTGCCAGCAGCTCTAGACCCTTACTAGCGGGAGGCTACACCGGGGAGCTGTTTTTT. This encodes CASSSRPLLAGGYTGELFF.

The V and J genes are TRBV7-9 and TRBJ2-5; D is possibly TRBD2 (5 bases). Germline loops: CDR1 SEHNR, CDR2 FQNEAQ (reference sequence). The V and J ends lost 5 bases and 3 bases respectively, with 13 bases between them. The CDR3 is 14 residues long. The CDR3 DNA reads TGTGCCAGCAGCGTTGTTTGGGGAGAAGAGACCCAGTACTTC. Translating gives CASSVVWGEETQYF.

This clone has a handful of counts. The chain carries TRBV7-8 and TRBJ2-1; TRBD1 might be the D (6 bases). The CDR3 extends over 16 amino acids. Trimming removed 5 bases at V and 0 bases at J, with 14 bases between. Germline V gives CDR1 SGHVS, CDR2 FQNEAQ. The chain's CDR3 is CASSAYRVGSYNEQFF. CDR3 nucleotides: TGTGCCAGCAGCGCATACAGGGTCGGCTCCTACAATGAGCAGTTCTTC.

V and J are TRBV27 and TRBJ1-2; 7 bases agree with TRBD1. The CDR3 is 15 residues long. The V gene's germline CDR1 is MNHEY and CDR2 SMNVEV (reference sequence). After removal of 2 bases from V and 2 bases from J, the junction contained 5 bases not matched to a gene. CDR3: CASSLGWGQNYGYTF. The CDR3 nucleotides are TGTGCCAGCAGTTTAGGGTGGGGACAGAACTATGGCTACACCTTC.

About this clone itself: As the CDR3 is not closed by the conserved phenylalanine or tryptophan, this likely results from a read error. No DNA is shown, since the ends of the CDR3 on it are uncertain; the CDR3 is the one TCRdb lists. The rearrangement joins TRBV6-6 to TRBJ1-2; TRBD1 was called by the table and not checked on the DNA. Per germline, CDR1 MNHNY and CDR2 SVGAGI (reference sequence). The CDR3 has 14 residues if both end residues are counted. The CDR3 is CASSSTGGDYGYTV.

The chain employs TRBV2 and TRBJ1-2, with D perhaps TRBD1 (5 bases). CDR3 length: 11 amino acids. The V gene lost 10 bases and the J gene lost 3 bases, with 9 bases spanning the gap. Germline CDR1 reads SNHLY; CDR2 reads FYNNEI. The CDR3 loop reads CATAGDYGYTF. DNA of the CDR3: TGTGCCACCGCGGGGGACTATGGCTACACCTTC.

Remarks on this clone: This sequence may be a read error, since a much larger clone differs from it by one base. The rearrangement uses TRBV7-2 and TRBJ2-7; TRBD2 agrees at 13 bases. Germline lookup yields CDR1 SGHTA and CDR2 FQGNSA. J lost 2 bases, V lost 5 bases, and 3 bases had no gene match. The CDR3 is 15 residues long. CDR3 nucleotide sequence: TGTGCCAGCAGCGTAGGGACTAGCGGGACCTACGAGCAGTACTTC. This translates into CASSVGTSGTYEQYF.

This chain uses TRBV27 with TRBJ1-2; 9 nucleotides line up with TRBD1. In germline, CDR1 is MNHEY, CDR2 SMNVEV (reference sequence). V trimming: 7 bases; J trimming: 3 bases; junction bases outside the gene matches: 6. This CDR3 has 14 residues. The CDR3 coding sequence is TGTGCCAGCAAAGGACAGGGGTACGACTATGGCTACACCTTC. This sequence encodes CASKGQGYDYGYTF.

Comments on this clone: The sample holds other DNA sequences that translate to the same CDR3. Here the CDR3 reads CAWSVQGTDGYTF. CDR3 bases: TGTGCCTGGAGCGTTCAGGGGACCGATGGCTACACCTTC. The chain recombines TRBV30 with TRBJ1-2; the D gene is possibly TRBD1 (6 bases). Germline lookup yields CDR1 GTSNPN and CDR2 SVGIG (reference sequence). There are 13 residues in the CDR3. The ends were cut back, 3 bases at V and 6 bases at J, with 14 bases in the middle. Supplemented by reference TRBV30 and TRBJ1-2, the full variable domain reads SQTIHQWPATLVQPVGSPLSLECTVEGTSNPNLYWYRQAAGRGLQLLFYSVGIGQISSEVPQNLSASRPQDRQFILSSKKLLLSDSGFYLCAWSVQGTDGYTFGSGTRLTVV.

J is TRBJ2-5 and V is TRBV5-1; D may be TRBD1 (5 bases). Trimming cost V 4 bases and J 2 bases, with 12 bases left between them. CDR3 size: 14 residues. Germline V gives CDR1 SGHRS, CDR2 YFSETQ. CDR3: CASSADRVQETQYF. CDR3 coding DNA: TGCGCCAGCAGCGCTGACAGAGTTCAAGAGACCCAGTACTTC.

This chain uses TRBV19 with TRBJ2-1, with 16 nucleotides matching TRBD2. The CDR3 loop spans 19 amino acids. Germline-derived CDR1 and CDR2 are LNHDA and SQIVND (reference sequence). With 5 bases clipped from V and 5 bases from J, the junction kept 12 bases outside the gene matches. DNA of the CDR3: TGTGCCAGTAGTTCTCCGGGACTAGCGGGAGGGCTTACCGACAATGAGCAGTTCTTC. Protein sequence: CASSSPGLAGGLTDNEQFF.

The chain combines TRBV4-1 with TRBJ2-5, with D possibly matching TRBD2 (6 bases). Germline V CDR1 and CDR2: MGHRA, YSYEKL. CDR3 length: 15 residues. Trimming cost V 0 bases and J 4 bases, with 12 bases left between them. CDR3 DNA sequence: TGCGCCAGCAGCCAAGATGGAGGGGCGGGAGAGACCCAGTACTTC. Translation: CASSQDGGAGETQYF.

The V call is TRBV6-4, the J call TRBJ1-2; 7 nucleotides align to TRBD1. Germline values: CDR1 MRHNA, CDR2 SNTAGT. V shed 6 bases, J shed 5 bases, and the junction held 15 bases outside the gene matches. This CDR3 contains 16 residues. This CDR3 is CASSPHPTGSLYGYTF. The CDR3, as DNA: TGTGCCAGCAGCCCACACCCGACAGGGTCTTTGTATGGCTACACCTTC.

This chain joins TRBV29-1 and TRBJ1-2, with D possibly being TRBD1 (6 bases). Germline assignment: CDR1 SQVTM and CDR2 ANQGSEA. V shed 1 base and J shed 1 base, with 13 bases lying between them. This CDR3 comprises 15 residues. The CDR3 DNA reads as TGCAGCGTTGAAGGCAACAGGGATTATAACTATGGCTACACCTTC. It specifies CSVEGNRDYNYGYTF.

This chain uses TRBV4-3 with TRBJ1-1; 7 bases align to TRBD1. The CDR3 runs 17 residues. The junction had 17 bases not matched to a gene; V was cut back by 4 bases and J by 6 bases. Per the germline V gene, CDR1 is LGHNA and CDR2 is YSLEER. The CDR3 loop is CASSPGQVLGPAPEAFF. In nucleotides, the CDR3 is TGCGCCAGCAGCCCCGGACAGGTTCTGGGGCCAGCTCCTGAAGCTTTCTTT.

This rearrangement joins TRBV6-6 to TRBJ1-1, with 8 bases fitting TRBD1. V dropped 5 bases and J dropped 7; count of bases not matched to a gene: 6. Per the germline V gene, CDR1 is MNHNY and CDR2 is SVGAGI (reference sequence). The CDR3 loop spans 13 amino acids. DNA for the CDR3: TGTGCCAGCAGTGGCTCGGGGACAGGTGAAGCTTTCTTT. Translated: CASSGSGTGEAFF.

V gene TRBV28 combines with J gene TRBJ2-5; maybe TRBD1 (5 bases). The DNA end is more similar to TRBJ2-7, so the J call may be wrong. There are 13 residues in the CDR3. The germline V gene encodes CDR1 MDHEN and CDR2 SYDVKM. CDR3 in amino acids: CASSFSPGNEQYF. CDR3 nucleotides: TGTGCCAGCAGTTTCAGCCCAGGGAACGAGCAGTACTTC.

This chain uses TRBV6-5 with TRBJ1-2, with unresolved D. V was trimmed by 7 bases and J by 6 bases, leaving 15 bases between them. The CDR3 consists of 13 residues. From germline, CDR1 is MNHEY and CDR2 SVGAGI. The CDR3: CASKPRARDGYTF. Here the CDR3 DNA reads TGTGCCAGCAAGCCCCGCGCCCGGGATGGCTACACCTTC.

The gene calls are TRBV19 and TRBJ1-2; 10 bases are a match to TRBD1. Germline CDR1 and CDR2: LNHDA and SQIVND (reference sequence). The CDR3 covers 14 residues. V dropped 10 bases and J dropped 2; count of bases not matched to a gene: 7. The CDR3: CATWDRGWNYGYTF. CDR3 sequence (DNA): TGTGCCACCTGGGACAGGGGATGGAACTATGGCTACACCTTC.

V is TRBV19 and J is TRBJ2-3; 10 bases line up with TRBD2. The V gene's germline CDR1 is LNHDA and CDR2 SQIVND (reference sequence). This CDR3 has 19 residues. Trimming at V came to 0 bases and at J to 3 bases, leaving 12 bases not matched to a gene. CDR3 loop: CASSIDPPLAGGLTDTQYF. The CDR3 DNA follows: TGTGCCAGTAGTATAGACCCCCCATTAGCGGGGGGACTGACAGATACGCAGTATTTT.

The chain carries TRBV4-3 and TRBJ2-1; 8 bases are a match to TRBD2. CDR1 and CDR2 from the germline V gene are LGHNA and YSLEER. V trimming: 3 bases; J trimming: 7 bases; junction bases outside the gene matches: 5. The CDR3 is 14 amino acids. The CDR3 protein is CASSQGLVLNEQFF. The DNA for the CDR3 is TGCGCCAGCAGCCAGGGACTAGTTTTAAATGAGCAGTTCTTC.

This sequence joins TRBV28 and TRBJ1-4; tentative D call: TRBD1 (6 bases). Germline assignment: CDR1 MDHEN and CDR2 SYDVKM. V lost 6 bases and J 4 bases, leaving 15 bases between the germline ends. This CDR3 comprises 15 residues. CDR3 loop: CASRDRLTDNEKLFF. The CDR3 nucleotides read TGTGCCAGCAGAGACAGGCTTACCGATAATGAAAAACTGTTTTTT. The full variable domain, completed using reference TRBV28 and TRBJ1-4, is DVKVTQSSRYLVKRTGEKVFLECVQDMDHENMFWYRQDPGLGLRLIYFSYDVKMKEKGDIPEGYSVSREKKERFSLILESASTNQTSMYLCASRDRLTDNEKLFFGSGTQLSVL.

This clone was counted once. The V gene is TRBV6-5, the J gene TRBJ2-7, with 7 bases lining up with TRBD1. J gave up 7 bases and V 2 bases, and 11 bases lay outside the gene matches. The CDR3 covers 15 residues. CDR1 MNHEY and CDR2 SVGAGI come from the germline V gene. The DNA of the CDR3 is TGTGCCAGCAGTTACGGACAGGCGGTTTGGGGGGAGCAGTACTTC. Encoded protein: CASSYGQAVWGEQYF.

The chain couples TRBV4-1 to TRBJ1-5; no definite D call. This CDR3 has 16 residues. Trimming removed 2 bases from V and 0 bases from J, with 11 bases in between. Per germline, CDR1 MGHRA and CDR2 YSYEKL. CDR3 sequence reads: CASSQQQVGSNQPQHF. CDR3 sequence (DNA): TGCGCCAGCAGCCAACAGCAGGTTGGTAGCAATCAGCCCCAGCATTTT.

This clone was counted once. This rearrangement joins TRBV6-5 to TRBJ1-2, with D unresolved. The V and J ends lost 5 bases and 8 bases respectively, with 18 bases between them. The CDR3 is 14 residues long. Per germline, CDR1 MNHEY and CDR2 SVGAGI. As DNA, the CDR3 is TGTGCCAGCAGTCCTACAGCTGCCCTGTTGGGCTACACCTTC. Encoded protein: CASSPTAALLGYTF.

This chain links TRBV19 with TRBJ2-3, with D possibly TRBD2 on 5 matching bases. V shed 3 bases and J shed 4 bases, with 11 bases lying between them. The CDR3 runs to 14 residues. From germline, CDR1 is LNHDA and CDR2 SQIVND (reference sequence). The CDR3 loop is CASSIPRGPDTQYF. The CDR3 nucleotides read TGTGCCAGTAGTATCCCAAGAGGGCCAGATACGCAGTATTTT.

This clone appeared once. The chain has TRBV30 and TRBJ2-1; possibly TRBD2 for D (7 bases). Per the germline V gene, CDR1 is GTSNPN and CDR2 is SVGIG (reference sequence). Between the trimmed V and J ends, which lost 4 bases and 8 bases, there was a span of 18 bases. The CDR3 covers 14 residues. The CDR3 loop reads CAWTVPGGRDEQFF. The CDR3 DNA follows: TGTGCCTGGACTGTCCCGGGGGGCCGGGATGAGCAGTTCTTC.